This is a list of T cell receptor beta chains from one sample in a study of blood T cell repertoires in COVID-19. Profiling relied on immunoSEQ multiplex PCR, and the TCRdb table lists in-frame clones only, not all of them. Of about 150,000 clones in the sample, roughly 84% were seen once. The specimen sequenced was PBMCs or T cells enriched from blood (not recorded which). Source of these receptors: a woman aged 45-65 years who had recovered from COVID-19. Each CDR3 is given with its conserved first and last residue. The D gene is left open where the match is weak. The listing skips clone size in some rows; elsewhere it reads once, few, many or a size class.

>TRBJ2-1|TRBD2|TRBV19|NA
TGTGCCAGTAGTCCGGGACTAGCGGGAGGGGGGCGTGAGCAGTTCTTC
CASSPGLAGGGREQFF
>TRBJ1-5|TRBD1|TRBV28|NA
TGTGCCAGCAGCCGGACAGGGGACAATCAGCCCCAGCATTTT
CASSRTGDNQPQHF
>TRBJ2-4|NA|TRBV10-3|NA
TGTGCCATCAGTGATCTAGCCAAAAACATTCAGTACTTC
CAISDLAKNIQYF
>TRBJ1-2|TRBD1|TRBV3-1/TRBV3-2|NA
TGTGCCAGCAGCCAAGTGGACAGGGGGTCCTATGGCTACACCTTC
CASSQVDRGSYGYTF
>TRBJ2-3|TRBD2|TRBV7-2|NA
TGTGCCAGCAGCCCACATAGCGGGACAGATACGCAGTATTTT
CASSPHSGTDTQYF
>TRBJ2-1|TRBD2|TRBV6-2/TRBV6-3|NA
TGTGCCAGCAGTTCCAAACCGCAGCGGGAGTCGTCCCACAATGAGCAGTTCTTC
CASSSKPQRESSHNEQFF
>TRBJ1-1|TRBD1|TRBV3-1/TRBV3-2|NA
TGTGCCAGCAGCCACGGGACAGGGGGCTGGTCAGCTTTCTTT
CASSHGTGGWSAFF
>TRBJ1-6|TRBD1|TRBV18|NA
TGTGCCAGCTCACCGAGGACAGGAGAAAATTCACCCCTCCACTTT
CASSPRTGENSPLHF
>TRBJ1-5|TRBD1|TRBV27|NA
TGTGCCAGCAGTCCCGACAGGGAACGGCCCCAGCATTTT
CASSPDRERPQHF
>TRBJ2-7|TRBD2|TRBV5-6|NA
TGTGCCAGCAGCTTGGGACTAGCGGGGGAGCAGTACTTC
CASSLGLAGEQYF
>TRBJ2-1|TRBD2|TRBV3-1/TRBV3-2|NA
TGTGCCAGCAGCCAACAGGGACTAGAAATGATCGGTGAGCAGTTCTTC
CASSQQGLEMIGEQFF
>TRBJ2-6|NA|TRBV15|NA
TGTGCCACCAGCAGGGACCAGGGTCCCTCTGGGGCCAACGTCCTGACTTTC
CATSRDQGPSGANVLTF
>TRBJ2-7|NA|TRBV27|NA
TGTGCCAGCAGTTTATCGTCCAACTACGAGCAGTACTTC
CASSLSSNYEQYF
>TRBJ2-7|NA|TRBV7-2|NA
TGTGCCAGCAGCTTAGTGGCGACGCTGCGGGAGCAGTACTTC
CASSLVATLREQYF
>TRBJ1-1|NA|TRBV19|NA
TGTGCCAGTAGTGCCACAGAGTACACTGAAGCTTTCTTT
CASSATEYTEAFF
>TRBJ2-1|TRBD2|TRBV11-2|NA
TGTGCCAGCAGCTTGGTGGGCGGGACTAAGTTTGAGCAGTTCTTC
CASSLVGGTKFEQFF
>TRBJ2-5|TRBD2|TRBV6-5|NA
TGTGCCAGCAGACTAGCGGGAACCGTGGGGACCCAGTACTTC
CASRLAGTVGTQYF
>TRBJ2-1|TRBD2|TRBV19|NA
TGTGCCAGTAGTAATTTAGCGGGAGGATACGCCAATGAGCAGTTCTTC
CASSNLAGGYANEQFF
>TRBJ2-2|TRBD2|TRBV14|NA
TGTGCCAGCAGCCCCAGGTGGGCGGGAGGGCGCACCGGGGAGCTGTTTTTT
CASSPRWAGGRTGELFF
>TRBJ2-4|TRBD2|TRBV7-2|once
TGTGCCAGCAGCTCAGGACTGGGTTCGGGGGGAGAGGGCAAAAACATTCAGTACTTC
CASSSGLGSGGEGKNIQYF
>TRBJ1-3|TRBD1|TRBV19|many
TGTGCCAGTAGTACTCGAAGGACCTTGGTGACAGGGAACTCTGGAAACACCATATATTTT
CASSTRRTLVTGNSGNTIYF
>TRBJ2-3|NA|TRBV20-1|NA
TGCAGGGGAGGAGCAGATACGCAGTATTTT
CRGGADTQYF
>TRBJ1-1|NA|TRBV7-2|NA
TGTGCCAGCAGCTATAAGGGGTCCTTCCCTGAAGCTTTCTTT
CASSYKGSFPEAFF
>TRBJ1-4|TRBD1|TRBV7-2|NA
TGTGCCAGCAGCTTGGTGGGGACAGGGGGAGAAAAACTGTTTTTT
CASSLVGTGGEKLFF
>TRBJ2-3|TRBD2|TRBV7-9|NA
TGTGCCAGCAGCTTTACGACTAGCCGGGCAGATACGCAGTATTTT
CASSFTTSRADTQYF
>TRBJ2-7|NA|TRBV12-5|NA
TGTGCTAGTGGTTTGAACAGTTACGAGCAGTACTTC
CASGLNSYEQYF
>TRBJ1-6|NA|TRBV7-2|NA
TGTGCCAGCAGCTTAGTTCGGCAGGGGAATTCACCCCTCCACTTT
CASSLVRQGNSPLHF
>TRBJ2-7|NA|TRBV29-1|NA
TGCAGCGTAGAGTACAGGTTAGAGCAGTACTTC
CSVEYRLEQYF
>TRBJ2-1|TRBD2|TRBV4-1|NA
TGCGCCAGCAGCCACGGGACTAGCGGGAGTAGTGAGCAGTTCTTC
CASSHGTSGSSEQFF
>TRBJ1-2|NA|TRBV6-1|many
TGTGCCAGCAGTGAAGCGGATAAGATCGGGGGCTATGGCTACACCTTC
CASSEADKIGGYGYTF
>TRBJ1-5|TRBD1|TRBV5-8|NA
TGTGCCAGCAGTTTCGACAGGGTGGGACAGCCCCAGCATTTT
CASSFDRVGQPQHF
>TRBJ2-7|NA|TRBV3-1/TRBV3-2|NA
TGTGCCAGCAGCCGAACCGGGAGCTACGAGCAGTACTTC
CASSRTGSYEQYF
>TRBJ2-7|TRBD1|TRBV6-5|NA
TGTGCCAGCAGTACGGACAGGGTCGCCTACGAGCAGTACTTC
CASSTDRVAYEQYF
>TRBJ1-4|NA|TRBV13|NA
TGTGCCAGCAGCTTGAAAACCGGGAAAGGTGAAAAACTGTTTTTT
CASSLKTGKGEKLFF
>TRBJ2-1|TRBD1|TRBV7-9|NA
TGTGCCAGCAGCTTAACAGGGGGAAGTGAGCAGTTCTTC
CASSLTGGSEQFF
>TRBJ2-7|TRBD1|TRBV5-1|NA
TGCGCCAGCAGCCTACAGGGGGCGCCTTCCGAGCAGTACTTC
CASSLQGAPSEQYF
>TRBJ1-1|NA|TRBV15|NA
TGTGCCACCAGCAGTACAGGGTTAACTGAAGCTTTCTTT
CATSSTGLTEAFF
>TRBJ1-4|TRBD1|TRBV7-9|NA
TGTGCCAGCAGCTCCGGGGACAGGGGGCACACTAATGAAAAACTGTTTTTT
CASSSGDRGHTNEKLFF
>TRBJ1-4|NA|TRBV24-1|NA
TGTGCCACCAGTGACTCCCTTTTTGAAAAACTGTTTTTT
CATSDSLFEKLFF
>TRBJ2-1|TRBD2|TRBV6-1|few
TGTGCCAGCAGTGAGCTAGCGGGAGAGAGAAATGAGCAGTTCTTC
CASSELAGERNEQFF
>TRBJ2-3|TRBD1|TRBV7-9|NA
TGTGCCAGCAGCACCACAGGGGGCACAGATACGCAGTATTTT
CASSTTGGTDTQYF
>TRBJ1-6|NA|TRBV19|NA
TGTGCCAGTAAACTCCCCGGACAAGATAATTCACCCCTCCACTTT
CASKLPGQDNSPLHF
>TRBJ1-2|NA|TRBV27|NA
TGTGCCAGCAGTGCCAGGAATAACTATGGCTACACCTTC
CASSARNNYGYTF
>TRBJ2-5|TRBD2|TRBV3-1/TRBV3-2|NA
TGTGCCAGCAGCCTCGACCCGCGACTAGCGGGCCCTAGCCGACGCCAAGAGACCCAGTACTTC
CASSLDPRLAGPSRRQETQYF
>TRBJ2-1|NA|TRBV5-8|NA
TGTGCCAGCAGCTTGATGGACAGCTCCTACAATGAGCAGTTCTTC
CASSLMDSSYNEQFF
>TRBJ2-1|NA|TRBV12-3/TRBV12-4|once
TGTGCCAGCAGTCCAATTCGGGAAAATGAGCAGTTCTTC
CASSPIRENEQFF
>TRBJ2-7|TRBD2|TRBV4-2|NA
TGTGCCAGCAGCTTTAGCGGGACGAACGAGCAGTACTTC
CASSFSGTNEQYF
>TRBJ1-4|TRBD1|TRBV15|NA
TGTGCCACCGGACAGGAACCTAATGAAAAACTGTTTTTT
CATGQEPNEKLFF
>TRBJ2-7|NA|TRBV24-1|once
TGTGCCACCAGTCAGGCGCCTACCTACGAGCAGTACTTC
CATSQAPTYEQYF
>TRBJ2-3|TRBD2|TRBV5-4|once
TGTGCCAGCAGCCGCGGACTAGCGGATGCCCAAACGCAGTATTTT
CASSRGLADAQTQYF
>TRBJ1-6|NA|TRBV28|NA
TGTGCGACGGGCAGAGGGTGGCCCCTCCACTTT
CATGRGWPLHF
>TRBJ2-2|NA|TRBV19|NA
TGTGCCAGTAGTATGCGACAGAAGACCGGGGAGCTGTTTTTT
CASSMRQKTGELFF
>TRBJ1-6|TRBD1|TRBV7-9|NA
TGTGCCAGCAGCTTAGGGGACAGGCTCGAATCACCCCTCCACTTT
CASSLGDRLESPLHF